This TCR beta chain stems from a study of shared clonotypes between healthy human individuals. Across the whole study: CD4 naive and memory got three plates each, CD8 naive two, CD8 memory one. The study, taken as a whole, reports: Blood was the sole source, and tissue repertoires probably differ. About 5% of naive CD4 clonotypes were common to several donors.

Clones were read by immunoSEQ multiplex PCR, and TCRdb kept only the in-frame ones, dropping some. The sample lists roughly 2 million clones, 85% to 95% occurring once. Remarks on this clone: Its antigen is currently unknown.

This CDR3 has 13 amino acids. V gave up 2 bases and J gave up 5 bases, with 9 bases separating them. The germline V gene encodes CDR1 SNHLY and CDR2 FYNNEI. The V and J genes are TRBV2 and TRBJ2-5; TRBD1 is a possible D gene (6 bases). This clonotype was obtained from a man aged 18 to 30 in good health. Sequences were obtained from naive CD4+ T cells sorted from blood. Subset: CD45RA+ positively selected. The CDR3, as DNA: TGTGCCAGCAGTGAACAGGGGCTGGAGACCCAGTACTTC. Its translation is CASSEQGLETQYF.